The sequence of this TCR beta chain was determined in a study of cytotoxic CD8 clonotypes in ibrutinib-treated CLL. At the level of the study: The cohort had 10 to 12 relapsed/refractory and approximately 14 treatment-naive patients, fewer than 18 IGHV unmutated. Study-wide points: A difference in sampling times existed between sustained-remission and progressing patients. Clonality was elevated at ibrutinib response and had returned toward baseline at progression.

Assay: immunoSEQ multiplex PCR; the TCRdb copy retains only in-frame clones and omits some. The sample records about 50,000 clones, about 57% being singletons. In this sample, this clone turned up many times. Antigen unknown. Germline values: CDR1 MNHNS, CDR2 SASEGT. The CDR3 totals 12 residues. V was pared by 3 bases and J by 4 bases, with 7 bases between. Sequenced material: PBMCs, taken after 24 months of ibrutinib treatment. This clonotype originated in a human donor with chronic lymphocytic leukemia. The J gene is TRBJ2-7, the V gene TRBV6-1, with unresolved D. CDR3: CASSEVGYEQYF. CDR3 DNA: TGTGCCAGCAGTGAGGTAGGGTACGAGCAGTACTTC.